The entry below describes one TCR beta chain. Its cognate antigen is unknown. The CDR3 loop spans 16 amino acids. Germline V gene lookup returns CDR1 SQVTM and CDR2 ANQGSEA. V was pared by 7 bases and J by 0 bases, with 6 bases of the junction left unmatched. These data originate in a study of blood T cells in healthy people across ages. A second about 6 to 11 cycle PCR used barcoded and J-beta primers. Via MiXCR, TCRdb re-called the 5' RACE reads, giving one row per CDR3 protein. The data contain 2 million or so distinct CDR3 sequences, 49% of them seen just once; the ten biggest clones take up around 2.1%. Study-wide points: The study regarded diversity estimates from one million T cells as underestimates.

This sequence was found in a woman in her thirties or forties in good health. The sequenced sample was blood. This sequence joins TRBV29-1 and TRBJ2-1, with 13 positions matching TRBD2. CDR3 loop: CSAKGLAGSSYNEQFF. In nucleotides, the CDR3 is TGCAGCGCCAAGGGACTAGCGGGGAGCTCCTACAATGAGCAGTTCTTC.